These 26 T cell receptor beta chains originate from one sample sequenced in a study of T-cell reconstitution after alpha-beta-depleted transplantation in children. Preparation of the TCRbeta library involved a method that used unique molecular identifiers. TCRdb fed the PCR reads into MiXCR, producing one record per CDR3 protein. The table records 280,000 or so distinct CDR3 sequences, roughly 11% of them present only once. The sequencing used peripheral blood, collected 180 days after TCRalphabeta/CD19-depleted stem cell transplant. These receptors were collected from a male patient under 10 years old who had a stem cell transplant for chronic granulomatous disease, so the T cells may come from the graft donor.

This clonotype was seen repeatedly, ten times or more. The chain recombines TRBV20-1 with TRBJ1-4; D uncertain. CDR3 size: 11 residues. The germline CDR1 and CDR2 sequences are DFQATT and SNEGSKA (reference sequence). V was pared by 7 bases and J by 6 bases, with 9 bases between. The CDR3 DNA reads TGCAGTGTTGGTTTTGATGAAAAACTGTTTTTT. Residues: CSVGFDEKLFF.

This clonotype was seen many times. The CDR3 region has the DNA TGCGCCAGCAGCCGGGAGGGATTCTACGAGCAGTACTTC. Encoded protein: CASSREGFYEQYF. The chain recombines TRBV5-1 with TRBJ2-7, with 8 nucleotides matching TRBD2. The V and J ends lost 4 bases and 3 bases, in that order; junction bases with no gene match: 3. The V gene's germline CDR1 is SGHRS and CDR2 YFSETQ. The length of the CDR3 is 13 residues.

This clonotype was recorded at least ten times. The V and J genes are TRBV18 and TRBJ2-5; 7 positions match TRBD2. The CDR3 totals 16 residues. CDR1 and CDR2 from the germline V gene are KGHSH and LQKENI. The junction had 5 bases not matched to a gene; V was cut back by 0 bases and J by 1 base. This chain's CDR3 is CASSPPWRGSQETQYF. The CDR3 region has the DNA TGTGCCAGCTCACCACCCTGGCGGGGGAGCCAAGAGACCCAGTACTTC.

This chain uses TRBV19 with TRBJ2-2; D uncertain. Trimming cost V 3 bases and J 1 base, with 3 bases left between them. CDR3 length: 13 residues. Germline V CDR1 and CDR2: LNHDA, SQIVND (reference sequence). CDR3 residues: CASSILNTGELFF. The CDR3 nucleotides read TGTGCCAGTAGTATCTTGAACACCGGGGAGCTGTTTTTT.

At least ten counts were recorded for this clonotype. CDR3 nucleotide sequence: TGCAGCGCTCACGGGACTAGGGAGACCCAGTACTTC. It is translated as CSAHGTRETQYF. The chain uses TRBV29-1 and TRBJ2-5; 8 bases match TRBD2. The CDR3 length is 12 residues. Germline V lookup: CDR1 SQVTM, CDR2 ANQGSEA. J was trimmed by 5 bases and V by 7 bases; bases with no gene match: 6.

This clonotype was recorded many times. The rearrangement joins TRBV20-1 to TRBJ2-3; TRBD2 agrees at 8 bases. The CDR3 spans 16 residues. Germline V gene data show CDR1 as DFQATT and CDR2 as SNEGSKA (reference sequence). The ends lost 5 bases at V and 3 bases at J; junction bases unmatched: 13. CDR3 sequence (DNA): TGCAGTGCTGCACGCCTGGGTAGCGGGAAGACAGATACGCAGTATTTT. It encodes CSAARLGSGKTDTQYF.

This clonotype was seen ten or more times. Written as DNA, the CDR3 is TGTGCCAGCAGCTTAACCTTAGCGGGAGGTCTGAATGAGCAGTTCTTC. It is translated as CASSLTLAGGLNEQFF. V gene TRBV7-2 combines with J gene TRBJ2-1; 10 nucleotides line up with TRBD2. J gave up 7 bases and V 2 bases, and 8 bases lay outside the gene matches. The V gene's germline CDR1 is SGHTA and CDR2 FQGNSA. The CDR3 sequence is 16 residues long.

This clonotype appeared many times. This sequence joins TRBV6-5 and TRBJ2-5, with 7 nucleotides matching TRBD2. Per germline, CDR1 MNHEY and CDR2 SVGAGI. V lost 5 bases and J lost 5; bases outside the gene matches: 2. The CDR3 loop spans 12 amino acids. CDR3 nucleotides: TGTGCCAGCAGTAAGACTAGCGAGACCCAGTACTTC. It codes for CASSKTSETQYF.

This clonotype was detected ten times or more. The chain recombines TRBV9 with TRBJ2-3; the D gene is possibly TRBD1 (6 bases). V dropped 0 bases and J dropped 2 bases, with 10 bases sitting between them. The CDR3 covers 15 residues. Germline values: CDR1 SGDLS, CDR2 YYNGEE. CDR3 sequence: CASSVDWGPTDTQYF. The CDR3 region has the DNA TGTGCCAGCAGCGTAGATTGGGGGCCCACAGATACGCAGTATTTT. The whole variable domain, filled in from reference TRBV9 and TRBJ2-3, reads DSGVTQTPKHLITATGQRVTLRCSPRSGDLSVYWYQQSLDQGLQFLIQYYNGEERAKGNILERFSAQQFPDLHSELNLSSLELGDSALYFCASSVDWGPTDTQYFGPGTRLTVL.

This clonotype occurred many times. The V gene is TRBV27, the J gene TRBJ2-7, with 8 bases fitting TRBD1. The CDR3 is made up of 16 amino acids. Trimming cost V 5 bases and J 2 bases; bases outside gene matches: 11. CDR1 and CDR2 (germline): MNHEY, SMNVEV (reference sequence). CDR3 amino acids: CASSRWDRRSTYEQYF. CDR3 sequence (DNA): TGTGCCAGCAGTCGGTGGGACAGGCGCTCGACCTACGAGCAGTACTTC.

This clonotype appeared many times. The chain combines TRBV7-8 with TRBJ1-2; TRBD1 matches at 10 bases. The V segment lost 1 base and the J segment 3 bases; nucleotides outside the gene matches: 5. Germline values: CDR1 SGHVS, CDR2 FQNEAQ. This CDR3 region has 16 residues. In DNA form, the CDR3 reads TGTGCCAGCAGCTTAGTTGGGACAGGGGTCGACTATGGCTACACCTTC. Translation gives CASSLVGTGVDYGYTF.

The rearrangement links TRBV9 to TRBJ2-5, with TRBD1 matching over 9 bases. Germline V gives CDR1 SGDLS, CDR2 YYNGEE. The CDR3 length is 14 residues. Trimming took 3 bases from V and 3 from J; bases not matched to a gene: 3. The CDR3 protein is CASSAGQGKETQYF. Here the CDR3 DNA reads TGTGCCAGCAGCGCGGGACAGGGAAAAGAGACCCAGTACTTC.

This clonotype was seen at least ten times. In DNA, the CDR3 is TGTGCCATCAGTGTTGGCTCCTACGAGCAGTACTTC. This gives the protein CAISVGSYEQYF. The J gene is TRBJ2-7, the V gene TRBV10-3, with D hard to call. The CDR3 sequence is 12 residues long. With 4 bases removed from V and 0 bases from J, the gap between germline ends came to 4 bases. CDR1 is ENHRY and CDR2 is SYGVKD in the germline V gene.

This clonotype was seen repeatedly, ten times or more. The V gene is TRBV7-9, the J gene TRBJ2-5; D is ambiguous. The CDR3 consists of 14 residues. Germline V gene lookup returns CDR1 SEHNR and CDR2 FQNEAQ (reference sequence). Trimming pared 5 bases from V and 0 bases from J, leaving 10 bases between. The DNA of the CDR3 is TGTGCCAGCAGCCCGAGTGGGGACCAAGAGACCCAGTACTTC. This translates into CASSPSGDQETQYF.

This clonotype was found many times. The chain couples TRBV20-1 to TRBJ2-1, with a weak D call TRBD1 (6 bases). The CDR3 is 15 amino acids. V was pared by 0 bases and J by 7 bases, with 16 bases between. Germline V gene lookup returns CDR1 DFQATT and CDR2 SNEGSKA (reference sequence). CDR3 amino acids: CSAREPIQGRNEQFF. The CDR3 DNA is TGCAGTGCTAGAGAGCCAATACAGGGTAGGAATGAGCAGTTCTTC.

In its sample, this clonotype was seen many times. This chain connects TRBV27 to TRBJ1-6, with no clear D. The CDR3 has 15 amino acids. V was pared by 6 bases and J by 8 bases, with 17 bases between. Germline CDR1 is MNHEY and CDR2 is SMNVEV (reference sequence). Here the CDR3 reads CASSPGRLRDSPLHF. The CDR3 region has the DNA TGTGCCAGCAGCCCTGGACGTCTGCGGGATTCACCCCTCCACTTT.

Turning to this clonotype: This may be a read error: a much more frequent sequence differs by one nucleotide. The V gene is TRBV7-3, the J gene TRBJ2-2; D is unresolved. From germline, CDR1 is SGHTA and CDR2 FQGTGA. The length of the CDR3 is 12 residues. CDR3 nucleotides: TGTGCCTGCAGCAGGAGCACCGGGGAGCTGTTTTTT. Protein sequence: CACSRSTGELFF.

J is TRBJ2-3 and V is TRBV10-3; TRBD2 is a possible D gene (6 bases). The V gene lost 0 bases and the J gene lost 3 bases, with 10 bases spanning the gap. CDR3 size: 15 residues. Germline V gives CDR1 ENHRY, CDR2 SYGVKD. The CDR3 sequence is CAISESAGGTDTQYF. The CDR3 DNA reads TGTGCCATCAGTGAGTCTGCCGGGGGAACAGATACGCAGTATTTT.

This clonotype turned up a few times. The chain uses TRBV6-1 and TRBJ1-5; 12 positions match TRBD1. The CDR3 totals 18 residues. V shed 8 bases and J 0 bases; nucleotides not matched to a gene: 11. Germline V gives CDR1 MNHNS, CDR2 SASEGT. The CDR3 reads CASRRMGQGAHSNQPQHF. CDR3 DNA sequence: TGTGCCAGCCGCCGAATGGGACAGGGGGCCCATAGCAATCAGCCCCAGCATTTT.

This clonotype was recorded at least ten times. The chain uses TRBV6-5 and TRBJ1-1, with D possibly matching TRBD1 (6 bases). Germline lookup yields CDR1 MNHEY and CDR2 SVGAGI. V was pared by 2 bases and J by 11 bases, with 18 bases between. There are 14 residues in the CDR3. The DNA for the CDR3 is TGTGCCAGCAGTTACGAGGGGGGGGGATTGTTCGCTTTCTTT. Its protein product is CASSYEGGGLFAFF.

This clonotype was recorded a few times. The chain combines TRBV11-2 with TRBJ2-2; TRBD2 aligns across 7 bases. V dropped 2 bases and J dropped 4; count of bases not matched to a gene: 1. Germline CDR1 is SGHAT and CDR2 is FQNNGV. This CDR3 has 14 residues. The CDR3 loop reads CASSLREATGELFF. As DNA, the CDR3 is TGTGCCAGCAGCTTACGGGAGGCCACCGGGGAGCTGTTTTTT.

The rearrangement uses TRBV12-3 or TRBV12-4 and TRBJ2-2; the D is unclear. The length of the CDR3 is 17 residues. Trimming removed 5 bases at V and 0 bases at J, with 16 bases between. CDR3 sequence: CASSSSLSPANTGELFF. In DNA, the CDR3 is TGTGCCAGCAGTAGCTCGCTAAGCCCCGCGAACACCGGGGAGCTGTTTTTT.

This clonotype turned up a few times. The CDR3 DNA sequence: TGTGCCAGCAGTCGGGACTACCCTAGCACAGATACGCAGTATTTT. Its translation is CASSRDYPSTDTQYF. The rearrangement joins TRBV7-8 to TRBJ2-3, with 7 bases aligning to TRBD2. The CDR3 covers 15 residues. Trimming removed 6 bases from V and 0 bases from J; junction bases left unmatched: 6. Germline loops: CDR1 SGHVS, CDR2 FQNEAQ.

Concerning this clonotype itself: A much larger clone differs by one base, so this may be a read error. The chain uses TRBV3-1 and TRBJ1-2; perhaps TRBD1 as D (5 bases). The germline V and J ends were trimmed by 10 bases and 3 bases, with 27 bases remaining between them. Germline loops: CDR1 LGHDT, CDR2 YNNKEL (reference sequence). The CDR3 length is 17 residues. CDR3 region: CATSQFSGALFDYGYTF. The CDR3 DNA reads as TGTGCCACCTCCCAATTTTCCGGGGCCCTATTCGACTATGGCTACACCTTC.

This clonotype has ten or more counts. The rearrangement joins TRBV12-3 or TRBV12-4 to TRBJ1-1; D ambiguous. This CDR3 region has 14 residues. The V end was cut by 1 base, the J end by 8 bases, with 14 bases between. The CDR3 loop reads CASSLGPAMEEAFF. DNA for the CDR3: TGTGCCAGCAGTTTAGGGCCGGCCATGGAGGAAGCTTTCTTT.

This clonotype has more than one count but fewer than ten. V is TRBV7-9 and J is TRBJ2-1; TRBD1 is a possible D gene (5 bases). Germline lookup yields CDR1 SEHNR and CDR2 FQNEAQ (reference sequence). CDR3 length: 11 residues. V gave up 3 bases and J gave up 10 bases, with 7 bases separating them. The CDR3 coding sequence is TGTGCCAGCAGCTTTGCAGGGGAGCAGTTCTTC. Residues: CASSFAGEQFF. The full variable domain, rest sourced from reference TRBV7-9 and TRBJ2-1, is DTGVSQNPRHKITKRGQNVTFRCDPISEHNRLYWYRQTLGQGPEFLTYFQNEAQLEKSRLLSDRFSAERPKGSFSTLEIQRTEQGDSAMYLCASSFAGEQFFGPGTRLTVL.